This T cell receptor beta chain is from a study of blood T cell repertoires in COVID-19 (dated by TCRdb to 2018 to 2021). The study in broad terms: Samples covering the acute and convalescent phases of COVID-19 were provided by collaborators in the United States, Italy and Spain. Where HLA class I and class II types were available, the types were taken from metadata supplied by the sample provider, not from assay-based typing. The repertoires were released in a freely available public database intended as a resource for research on the immune response to SARS-CoV-2. A de-identified subject ID, COVID-19 status, age in years and sex were almost always included in the sample metadata. The dataset comprised deeply sampled blood TCRbeta repertoires from subjects exposed to, actively infected with, or recovered from COVID-19. The material from the prospective study consisted of cDNA or gDNA derived from T cells, B-cell-depleted T cells, or PBMCs. Samples were obtained from the ongoing ImmuneRACE study (first 160 participants) and from over 1,000 subjects provided by 6 global collaborators. Study-wide findings and limitations: Clinical and demographic metadata were provided uncurated, with the amount varying by source and participant.

A remark on this clone: Its cognate antigen has yet to be identified. Base qualities are not recorded, but no much larger clone differs from it by a single base.

From a lookup of the germline V gene, CDR1 and CDR2 are MNHNS and SASEGT. The CDR3, cysteine through phenylalanine, is 18 amino acids long. Kept here is only the CDR3 DNA, which spans 54 bases and is read in frame from base 1. After removal of 2 bases from V and 6 bases from J, the junction retains 18 bases not matched to a gene. The collaborating institutions used their own protocols to collect whole blood in K2EDTA tubes. For TCRbeta analysis, collaborators shipped samples as frozen whole blood, isolated PBMCs, or DNA extracted from either of those sample types. TCRbeta CDR3 regions were amplified from genomic DNA using the immunoSEQ Assay, a bias-controlled multiplex PCR. The original pipeline was this. Within the assay, amplification of reference gene primers was used to estimate how many nucleated cells each sample contained. To quantify the absolute abundance of each unique TCRbeta CDR3 rearrangement, sequence reads were collapsed and filtered. Productive Simpson clonality was computed per sample as the square root of Simpson's diversity index over productive rearrangements. As stored in TCRdb, this immuneACCESS dataset retains in-frame rearrangements with V and J assigned. A fraction of the clones does not appear; measured against another copy, unresolved V genes explain less than half of the discrepancy, and the remainder lacks a known reason. That table gives V, J and clone size, and the DNA gave D and trimming. This sample has approximately 290,000 clones in its table, and about 89% of those were observed once. The ten largest clones capture roughly 0.8% of the sample.

This clonotype was obtained from a man aged 30 to 39 with acute or convalescent COVID-19. The sample comprised peripheral blood. The chain employs TRBV6-1 and TRBJ2-5; TRBD1 lines up with 7 middle nucleotides. The bases read TGTGCCAGCAGTGAAATGAGCATACAGGGGAAGCTTGTGAAGACCCAGTACTTC. Its product reads: CASSEMSIQGKLVKTQYF.